The entry below describes one T cell receptor beta chain. Data came from immunoSEQ multiplex PCR; TCRdb stores just in-frame clones and leaves some out. Seen here are 350,000 to 450,000 clones, about nine tenths observed once, and the top ten hold 5% to 7%. This entry comes from a study of control samples from healthy donors and cancer patients. The length of the CDR3 is 15 residues. The ends lost 6 bases at V and 5 bases at J; junction bases unmatched: 13. Germline CDR1 is SGHRS and CDR2 is YFSETQ. The chain has TRBV5-1 and TRBJ2-5; 7 bases agree with TRBD2. The TCR originated in a man aged 35 to 55 with head and neck cancer. The sequencing input was PBMCs. CDR3 region: CASTRTLAVGETQYF. The DNA of the CDR3 is TGCGCCAGCACCCGAACCCTAGCGGTGGGTGAGACCCAGTACTTC.